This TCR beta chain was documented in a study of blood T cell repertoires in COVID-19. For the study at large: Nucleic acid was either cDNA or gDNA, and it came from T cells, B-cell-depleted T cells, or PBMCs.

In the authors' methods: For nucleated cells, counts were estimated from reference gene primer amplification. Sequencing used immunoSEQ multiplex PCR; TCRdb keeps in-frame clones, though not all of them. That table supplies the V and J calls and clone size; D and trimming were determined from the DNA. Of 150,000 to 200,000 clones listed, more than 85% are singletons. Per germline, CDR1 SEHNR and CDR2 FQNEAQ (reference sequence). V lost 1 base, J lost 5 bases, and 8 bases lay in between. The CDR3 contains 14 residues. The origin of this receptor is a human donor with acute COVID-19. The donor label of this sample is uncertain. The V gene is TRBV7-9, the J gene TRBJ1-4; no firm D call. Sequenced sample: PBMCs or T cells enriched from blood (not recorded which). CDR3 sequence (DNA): TGTGCCAGCAGCTTAGGAAATGAGAATGAAAAACTGTTTTTT. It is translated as CASSLGNENEKLFF.